The entry below gives a single T cell receptor beta chain sequence along with its context. Assay: immunoSEQ multiplex PCR; the TCRdb copy retains only in-frame clones and omits some. This table has approximately 150,000 clones, around 94% appearing once. The entry originates in a study of control samples from healthy donors and cancer patients. Germline V gives CDR1 SGHRS, CDR2 YFSETQ. The CDR3 is made up of 16 amino acids. V lost 0 bases and J 1 base, leaving 12 bases between the germline ends. Input material: PBMCs. This receptor was identified in a man between 60 and 70 years old with colorectal cancer. The gene calls are TRBV5-1 and TRBJ2-3; D is perhaps TRBD2 (6 bases). The CDR3 is CASSLAKAGGTDTQYF. CDR3 DNA sequence: TGCGCCAGCAGCTTGGCCAAAGCGGGCGGCACAGATACGCAGTATTTT.